This T cell receptor (beta chain) appears in the sequencing data of a study of CD8+ T cells in alopecia areata. Across the whole study: Treated patients were given oral tofacitinib, which was dosed at 5 to 10 mg twice daily.

As the sequencing template, cDNA was produced by extracting RNA and reverse transcribing it. TCRdb keeps only in-frame clones here, not all; method: immunoSEQ multiplex PCR. The sample gives more than 200,000 clones, over 60% of which show up once; more than 1% is in the top ten. This CDR3 has 13 residues. Germline CDR1 SQVTM, CDR2 ANQGSEA. V was pared by 3 bases and J by 4 bases, with 12 bases between. Treatment: oral pan-JAK inhibitor, 5-10 mg twice daily. This clone was seen a few times. Its antigen is unknown. Study outcomes and limitations: Scalp and blood samples kept many expanded lesional clones throughout tofacitinib.

The TCR comes from a human donor with alopecia areata. Here the sequenced sample was CD4+ T cells sorted from blood, taken between weeks 43 and 45, from a patient treated with tofacitinib. This chain joins TRBV29-1 and TRBJ1-1, with D perhaps TRBD1 (5 bases). The CDR3 DNA sequence: TGCAGCGTTGATTTGGGGGGGGTCACTGAAGCTTTCTTT. Translating gives CSVDLGGVTEAFF.